This paragraph reports one T cell receptor beta chain. Its antigen is still unknown. The data originate from a study of CD8+ T cells in alopecia areata. Indicated treatment: oral pan-JAK inhibitor, 5-10 mg twice daily. Peripheral blood and lesional scalp punch biopsies came from alopecia areata patients. The CDR3 is 14 amino acids. J lost 8 bases, V lost 2 bases, and 9 bases had no gene match. Germline assignment: CDR1 GTSNPN and CDR2 SVGIG (reference sequence). Reverse transcribed after extraction, RNA yielded cDNA as the sequencing template. This table comes from immunoSEQ multiplex PCR, and its TCRdb copy is limited to in-frame clones, with some not included. The sample shows some 190,000 clones, roughly 60% of them seen only once. Findings and caveats of the study: It was observed that many expanded lesional clones persisted in scalp and blood during tofacitinib. Among the top 100, expanded CD8+ clones, as well as scalp clonality, were significantly decreased by tofacitinib. Normal scalp showed lower clonality than lesional scalp, especially alopecia totalis/universalis.

The origin of this receptor is a human donor with alopecia areata. This rearrangement joins TRBV30 to TRBJ1-2; 9 bases fit TRBD1. Sequenced here: CD4+ T cells sorted from blood, sampled at week 24, from a patient treated with tofacitinib. The CDR3 loop is CAWSRDRVSYGYTF. The CDR3 DNA reads TGTGCCTGGAGTAGGGACAGGGTTAGTTACGGCTACACCTTC.